Listed below are T cell receptor beta chains from one sample, sequenced in a study of blood T cells in healthy people across ages. TCRdb re-called the 5' RACE reads with MiXCR, one entry per CDR3 protein. The repertoire holds about 1.8 million distinct CDR3 sequences, with about 49% as singletons. Input material: blood. All receptors come from a woman in her 40s in good health. Each CDR3 is given with its conserved first and last residue. A row's size may be missing; if present it is once, few, many or a size class.

J: TRBJ2-3; size: -; V: TRBV2; CDR3: CANDVKTTDTQYF
J: TRBJ1-1; size: -; V: TRBV5-1; CDR3: CASSLTTGGANTEAFF
J: TRBJ2-3; size: -; V: TRBV13; CDR3: CASSLLAEGTDTQYF
J: TRBJ2-7; size: -; V: TRBV29-1; CDR3: CSGGESYEQYF
J: TRBJ1-2; size: -; V: TRBV7-9; CDR3: CASSVQVINYGYTF
J: TRBJ2-1; size: -; V: TRBV2; CDR3: CASSGGTRLREQFF
J: TRBJ2-6; size: -; V: TRBV20-1; CDR3: CSARTSSGANVLTF
J: TRBJ2-1; size: few; V: TRBV5-1; CDR3: CASSLGTSKYNEQFF
J: TRBJ2-6; size: -; V: TRBV9; CDR3: CASSVGGSRSEANVPTF
J: TRBJ2-7; size: -; V: TRBV15; CDR3: CATSRDFGSYEQYF
J: TRBJ2-1; size: few; V: TRBV7-2; CDR3: CASSSRHQGNEQFF
J: TRBJ1-2; size: -; V: TRBV6-5; CDR3: CATNRVRGTYGYTF
J: TRBJ1-1; size: -; V: TRBV5-1; CDR3: CASSLHSWNTEAFF
J: -; size: -; V: TRBV6-1; CDR3: CASTRTGSKETQYF
J: TRBJ2-3; size: few; V: TRBV27; CDR3: CASSLSPSGADTQYF
J: TRBJ1-4; size: -; V: TRBV20-1; CDR3: CSAPPRGRGINEKLFF
J: TRBJ2-5; size: -; V: TRBV11-2; CDR3: CASSSKTAQETQYF
J: TRBJ2-3; size: -; V: TRBV16; CDR3: CASELGGPSDTQYF
J: TRBJ2-5; size: -; V: TRBV7-8; CDR3: CASSANLGQGASGFLIQETQYF
J: TRBJ2-7; size: -; V: TRBV6-1; CDR3: CASSVPSQGREQYF
J: TRBJ2-3; size: -; V: TRBV2; CDR3: CASGTTSGNTDTQYF
J: TRBJ2-5; size: -; V: TRBV20-1; CDR3: CSASDRLSAQYF
J: TRBJ1-2; size: -; V: TRBV6-5; CDR3: CASSYSDRGRWGYTF
J: TRBJ2-2; size: -; V: TRBV6-1; CDR3: CASSERRNTGELFF